The 8 T cell receptor beta chains reported below all come from one sample, sequenced in a study of regulatory T cells in long-lasting Graves disease (dated by TCRdb to the early 2020s). The library was produced with multiplex PCR. These reads were obtained on an Illumina HiSeq 4000. iRepertoire HTBI primers and Arm-PCR amplification of CDR3 regions were used to construct TCR beta libraries. TCRdb applied fastp at Q25 and MiXCR to the public reads, then kept only in-frame beta chains. Rows merge per CDR3 protein into single entries with the most common DNA and genes. The sample includes roughly 250,000 distinct CDR3 sequences, with 18% observed a single time. The ten largest make up 14% of the sample. The meaning of the sample's time point label: newly diagnosed GD, antithyroid drugs for less than 3 months. RNA was extracted from PBMCs in TRIzol for both TCR sequencing and RNA sequencing. These same data were also listed under a study on T cells in Graves' hyperthyroidism and ophthalmopathy.

Here the sequenced sample was peripheral blood mononuclear cells (PBMCs), taken at new diagnosis, from a patient treated with antithyroid drugs. These receptors originate from a woman in her twenties or thirties with Graves disease. Donor details come from another sample of the same person, matched by shared clones.

This clonotype came up many times. The chain is built from TRBV12-3 or TRBV12-4 and TRBJ2-3; no clear D. Trimming cost V 2 bases and J 6 bases, with 9 bases left between them. There are 13 residues in the CDR3. The CDR3 DNA follows: TGTGCCAGCAGTTTATTTAAGAGGGATACGCAGTATTTT. Translation: CASSLFKRDTQYF.

This clonotype came up many times. The chain combines TRBV10-1 with TRBJ2-2; D may correspond to TRBD1 or TRBD2 (5 bases each). The V and J ends lost 6 bases and 8 bases respectively, with 13 bases between them. The CDR3 is 13 residues long. Germline assignment: CDR1 WNHNN and CDR2 SYGVQD (reference sequence). DNA of the CDR3: TGCGCCAGCAGCCCTGGGGGACGGGGGGAGCTGTTTTTT. This codes for CASSPGGRGELFF.

This clonotype was picked up many times. This chain links TRBV12-3 or TRBV12-4 with TRBJ1-2; no firm D call. The V end was cut by 5 bases, the J end by 4 bases, with 8 bases between. This CDR3 contains 12 residues. CDR3 region: CASSPNLYGYTF. Here the CDR3 DNA reads TGTGCCAGCAGTCCCAACCTCTATGGCTACACCTTC.

This clonotype was found many times. The V call is TRBV9, the J call TRBJ1-1, with D unresolved. The CDR3 extends over 14 amino acids. Trimming took off 0 bases at V and 1 base at J, with 7 bases between the two ends. Germline values: CDR1 SGDLS, CDR2 YYNGEE. This CDR3 reads CASSVGPGNTEAFF. The CDR3 DNA reads TGTGCCAGCAGCGTAGGTCCAGGGAACACTGAAGCTTTCTTT. The whole variable domain, remainder taken from reference TRBV9 and TRBJ1-1, is DSGVTQTPKHLITATGQRVTLRCSPRSGDLSVYWYQQSLDQGLQFLIQYYNGEERAKGNILERFSAQQFPDLHSELNLSSLELGDSALYFCASSVGPGNTEAFFGQGTRLTVV.

This sequence joins TRBV19 and TRBJ1-2; TRBD1 agrees at 7 bases. V shed 4 bases, J shed 0 bases, and the junction held 8 bases outside the gene matches. The CDR3 has 16 amino acids. CDR1 and CDR2 from the germline V gene are LNHDA and SQIVND (reference sequence). CDR3 sequence (DNA): TGTGCCAGTAGTAAGAAGGGGGCAACCTCTAACTATGGCTACACCTTC. The encoded protein is CASSKKGATSNYGYTF.

The sample holds many counts of this clonotype. The V and J genes are TRBV12-3 or TRBV12-4 and TRBJ1-3, with 7 bases that match TRBD1. The CDR3 is 15 amino acids. Trimming cost V 6 bases and J 4 bases; bases outside gene matches: 9. The chain's CDR3 is CASSPTGLPGNTIYF. CDR3 sequence (DNA): TGTGCCAGCAGCCCGACAGGGCTACCAGGAAACACCATATATTTT.

This chain uses TRBV7-2 with TRBJ1-5; no reliable D call. The germline V gene encodes CDR1 SGHTA and CDR2 FQGNSA. The CDR3 length is 15 residues. V was cut by 1 base and J by 2 bases, with 9 bases left in between. The CDR3 sequence is CASSLGAVGNQPQHF. CDR3 nucleotides: TGTGCCAGCAGCTTAGGGGCAGTCGGCAATCAGCCCCAGCATTTT.

This clonotype was detected ten times or more. The rearrangement links TRBV7-8 to TRBJ2-7; the match to TRBD1 covers 10 bases. The CDR3 runs to 16 residues. CDR1 and CDR2 from the germline V gene are SGHVS and FQNEAQ. J gave up 1 base and V 2 bases, and 5 bases lay outside the gene matches. The CDR3 protein is CASSLRDRGLSYEQYF. The CDR3 DNA sequence: TGTGCCAGCAGCTTACGGGACAGGGGCCTATCCTACGAGCAGTACTTC.